The 9 T cell receptor beta chains presented below share a single source sample, sequenced in a study of long-term antiretroviral therapy in people with HIV. Version v3.0 of the immunoSEQ assay was performed at survey level. The method was immunoSEQ multiplex PCR; TCRdb's version includes in-frame clones alone and lacks a portion of them. The repertoire includes tens of thousands of clones, over 80% of them detected once, and 5.5% to 8% sits in the top ten. The source was unsorted PBMCs, collected 1 year after starting antiretroviral therapy. The receptor set was obtained from a man younger than 35 with HIV.

The rearrangement uses TRBV15 and TRBJ1-5; D is possibly TRBD1 (6 bases). The CDR3 contains 16 residues. In germline, CDR1 is LNHNV, CDR2 YYDKDF (reference sequence). The ends were cut back, 0 bases at V and 4 bases at J, with 13 bases in the middle. CDR3 in amino acids: CATSREVGGANQPQHF. In nucleotides, the CDR3 is TGTGCCACCAGCAGAGAAGTAGGGGGAGCTAATCAGCCCCAGCATTTT.

The rearrangement links TRBV19 to TRBJ1-1; possible D gene TRBD1, 5 bases. Germline V gives CDR1 LNHDA, CDR2 SQIVND (reference sequence). The CDR3 has 14 residues. Trimming left V 5 bases short and J 4 bases short, with 14 bases between. This chain's CDR3 is CASSVPGTGTEAFF. In DNA form, the CDR3 reads TGTGCCAGTAGTGTCCCCGGGACTGGCACTGAAGCTTTCTTT. Full variable domain (outside the CDR3, taken from reference TRBV19 and TRBJ1-1): DGGITQSPKYLFRKEGQNVTLSCEQNLNHDAMYWYRQDPGQGLRLIYYSQIVNDFQKGDIAEGYSVSREKKESFPLTVTSAQKNPTAFYLCASSVPGTGTEAFFGQGTRLTVV.

The rearrangement uses TRBV27 and TRBJ2-1; 12 positions agree with TRBD2. V shed 3 bases, J shed 1 base, and the junction held 4 bases outside the gene matches. The CDR3 is 17 residues long. Germline V gene data show CDR1 as MNHEY and CDR2 as SMNVEV (reference sequence). The CDR3 region is CASSFLTSGRSYNEQFF. In nucleotides, the CDR3 is TGTGCCAGCAGTTTCTTAACTAGCGGGAGGTCCTACAATGAGCAGTTCTTC.

This chain links TRBV6-5 with TRBJ2-7; D is possibly TRBD2 (5 bases). The CDR3 has 13 amino acids. Germline loops: CDR1 MNHEY, CDR2 SVGAGI. V was pared by 0 bases and J by 6 bases, with 9 bases between. This CDR3 is CASSYSRTREQYF. The CDR3 DNA follows: TGTGCCAGCAGTTACTCCCGGACTCGCGAGCAGTACTTC.

This clone has only one observation. The V call is TRBV21-1, the J call TRBJ2-7. TRBV21-1 is assigned pseudogene status. CDR3 length: 16 residues. The CDR3 DNA is TGTGCCAGCAGCAAAGAGAGGGGACCCAACATCTACGAGCAGTACTTC. Translating it yields CASSKERGPNIYEQYF.

As DNA, the CDR3 is TGTGCCAGCAGCTTAGCCCCCGGACTAGCGGGGGAACCCTCCTACAATGAGCAGTTCTTC. Translating gives CASSLAPGLAGEPSYNEQFF. V gene TRBV7-6 combines with J gene TRBJ2-1; TRBD2 aligns across 13 bases. From germline, CDR1 is SGHVS and CDR2 FNYEAQ. The CDR3 spans 20 residues. Trimming took 0 bases from V and 0 from J; bases not matched to a gene: 8.

The chain is built from TRBV27 and TRBJ1-2; the D gene is possibly TRBD1 (6 bases). CDR1 is MNHEY and CDR2 is SMNVEV in the germline V gene (reference sequence). The CDR3 extends over 13 amino acids. V gave up 3 bases and J gave up 7 bases, with 12 bases separating them. The CDR3 sequence: CASSFEGVGGYTF. In nucleotides, the CDR3 is TGTGCCAGCAGTTTCGAGGGGGTTGGTGGCTACACCTTC.

The chain combines TRBV11-3 with TRBJ2-7; tentatively, D is TRBD2 (6 bases). Looked up from germline, CDR1 is SGHNT and CDR2 is YENEEA. The CDR3 consists of 12 residues. V shed 5 bases and J shed 6 bases, with 11 bases lying between them. CDR3 sequence reads: CASSTGTAEQYF. CDR3 nucleotide sequence: TGTGCCAGCAGCACCGGGACTGCCGAGCAGTACTTC.

The chain joins TRBV29-1 to TRBJ1-2; D not certain. V lost 4 bases and J 4 bases, leaving 10 bases between the germline ends. The CDR3 contains 12 residues. Germline-derived CDR1 and CDR2 are SQVTM and ANQGSEA. The DNA of the CDR3 is TGCAGCGTTGCCCCGGCCGGCTATGGCTACACCTTC. Its protein is CSVAPAGYGYTF.